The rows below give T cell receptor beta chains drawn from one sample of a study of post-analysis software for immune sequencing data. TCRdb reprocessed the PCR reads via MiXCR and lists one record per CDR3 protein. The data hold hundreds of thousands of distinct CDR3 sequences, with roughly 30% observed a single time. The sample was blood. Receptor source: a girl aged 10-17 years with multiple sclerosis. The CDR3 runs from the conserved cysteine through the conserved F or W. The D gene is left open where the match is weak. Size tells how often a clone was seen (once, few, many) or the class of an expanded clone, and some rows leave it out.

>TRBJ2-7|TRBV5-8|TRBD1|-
TGTGCCAGCAGCATAAGACAGGGGGCCAATTCGCACTACGAGCAGTACTTC
CASSIRQGANSHYEQYF
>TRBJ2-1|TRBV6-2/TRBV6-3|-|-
TGTGCCAGCAGTCACGGGGGGCTGCAGTTCTTC
CASSHGGLQFF
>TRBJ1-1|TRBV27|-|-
TGTGCCAGCAGTTTACTCGACGGCCGCGGGACGGCTTTCTTT
CASSLLDGRGTAFF
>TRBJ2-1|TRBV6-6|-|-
TGTGCCAGCAGGTACTACAGCTCCTACAATGAGCAGTTCTTC
CASRYYSSYNEQFF
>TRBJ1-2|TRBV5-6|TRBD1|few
TGTGCCAGCAGCTCCTACCATAACCGGGACAGGGGGCTTGGCTACACCTTC
CASSSYHNRDRGLGYTF
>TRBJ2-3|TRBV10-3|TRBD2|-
TGTGCCATCAGACTAGCGGGAGTAAGTGATACGCAGTATTTT
CAIRLAGVSDTQYF
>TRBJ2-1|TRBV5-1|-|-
TGCGCCAGCCACCCCCAAGGTGGCTCCTACAATGAGCAGTTCTTC
CASHPQGGSYNEQFF
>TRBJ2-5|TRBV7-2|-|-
TGTGCCAGCAGCTCCTCTAGAGGGGGAGAGACCCAGTACTTC
CASSSSRGGETQYF
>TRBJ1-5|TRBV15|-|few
TGTGCCACCAGCAGAGGGGCGGCTCACAATCAGCCCCAGCATTTT
CATSRGAAHNQPQHF
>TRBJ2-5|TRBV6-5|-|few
TGTGCCAGCAGTTACTCGATTCGTTGTTGGCGGTCCCAAGAGACCCAGTACTTC
CASSYSIRCWRSQETQYF
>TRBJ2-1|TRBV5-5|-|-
TGTGCCAGCAGCTTGGCCGGGCGCAATGAGCAGTTCTTC
CASSLAGRNEQFF
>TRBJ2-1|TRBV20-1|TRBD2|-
TGCAGTGCCGAGCGGGGGGTCTATGAGCAGTTCTTC
CSAERGVYEQFF
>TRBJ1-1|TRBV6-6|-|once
TGTGCCAGCAGTTACCACCCCATGGGCACTGAAGCTTTCTTT
CASSYHPMGTEAFF
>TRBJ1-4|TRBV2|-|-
TGTGCCAGCAAGTGGGAACAGTTTAATGAAAAACTGTTTTTT
CASKWEQFNEKLFF
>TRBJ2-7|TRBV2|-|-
TGTGCCAGCAGTGAACGTAATCTCTCCGAGCAGTACTTC
CASSERNLSEQYF
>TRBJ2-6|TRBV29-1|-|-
TGCAGCGTCCAATCTGGGGCCAACGTCCTGACTTTC
CSVQSGANVLTF